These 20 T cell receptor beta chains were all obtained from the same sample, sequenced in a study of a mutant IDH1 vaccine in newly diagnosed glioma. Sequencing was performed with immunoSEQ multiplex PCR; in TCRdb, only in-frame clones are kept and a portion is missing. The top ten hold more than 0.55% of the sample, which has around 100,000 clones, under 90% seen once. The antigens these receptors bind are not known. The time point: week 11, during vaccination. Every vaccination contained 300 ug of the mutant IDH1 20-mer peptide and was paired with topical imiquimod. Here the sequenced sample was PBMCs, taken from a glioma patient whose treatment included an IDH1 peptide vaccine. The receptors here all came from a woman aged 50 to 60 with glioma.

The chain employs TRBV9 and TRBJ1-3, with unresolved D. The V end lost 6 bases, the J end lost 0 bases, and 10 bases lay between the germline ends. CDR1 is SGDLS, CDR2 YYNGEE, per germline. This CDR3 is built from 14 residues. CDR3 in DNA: TGTGCCAGCACCGAAACTAGCTCTGGAAACACCATATATTTT. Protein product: CASTETSSGNTIYF.

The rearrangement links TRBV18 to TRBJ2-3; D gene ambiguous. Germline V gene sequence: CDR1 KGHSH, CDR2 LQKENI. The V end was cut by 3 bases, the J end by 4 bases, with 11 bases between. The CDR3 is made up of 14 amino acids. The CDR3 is CASSPGDVADTQYF. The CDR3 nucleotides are TGTGCCAGCTCACCTGGGGATGTAGCAGATACGCAGTATTTT.

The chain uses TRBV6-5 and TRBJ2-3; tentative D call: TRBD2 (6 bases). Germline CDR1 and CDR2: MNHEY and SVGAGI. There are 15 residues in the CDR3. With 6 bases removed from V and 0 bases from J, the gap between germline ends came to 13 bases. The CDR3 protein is CASSLALHSTDTQYF. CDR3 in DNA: TGTGCCAGCAGCCTAGCGCTTCATAGCACAGATACGCAGTATTTT.

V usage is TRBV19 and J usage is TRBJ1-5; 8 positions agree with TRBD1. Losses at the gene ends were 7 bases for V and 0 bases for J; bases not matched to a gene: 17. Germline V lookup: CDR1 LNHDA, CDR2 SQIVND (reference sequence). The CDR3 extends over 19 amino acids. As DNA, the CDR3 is TGTGCCAGTACCGACCCGCAGGGGGCTATGGGGGGTAGCAATCAGCCCCAGCATTTT. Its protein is CASTDPQGAMGGSNQPQHF.

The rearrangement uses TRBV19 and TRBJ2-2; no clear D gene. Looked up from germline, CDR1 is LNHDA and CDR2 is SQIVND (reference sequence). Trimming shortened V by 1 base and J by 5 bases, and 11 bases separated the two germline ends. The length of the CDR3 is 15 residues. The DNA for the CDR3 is TGTGCCAGTAGTATAGGTGACGGGCTTACCGGGGAGCTGTTTTTT. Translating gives CASSIGDGLTGELFF.

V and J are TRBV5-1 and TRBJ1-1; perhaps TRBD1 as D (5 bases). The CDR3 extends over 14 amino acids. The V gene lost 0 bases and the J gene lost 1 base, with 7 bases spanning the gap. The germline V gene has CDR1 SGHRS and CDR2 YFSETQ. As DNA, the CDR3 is TGCGCCAGCAGCTTGGATGGGGGGAACACTGAAGCTTTCTTT. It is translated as CASSLDGGNTEAFF. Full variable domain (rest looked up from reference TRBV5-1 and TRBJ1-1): KAGVTQTPRYLIKTRGQQVTLSCSPISGHRSVSWYQQTPGQGLQFLFEYFSETQRNKGNFPGRFSGRQFSNSRSEMNVSTLELGDSALYLCASSLDGGNTEAFFGQGTRLTVV.

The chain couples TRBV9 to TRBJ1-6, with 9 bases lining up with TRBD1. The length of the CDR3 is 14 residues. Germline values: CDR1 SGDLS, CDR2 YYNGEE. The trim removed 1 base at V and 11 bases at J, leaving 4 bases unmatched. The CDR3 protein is CASSVQGQGTPLHF. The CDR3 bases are TGTGCCAGCAGCGTACAGGGACAGGGTACACCCCTCCACTTT.

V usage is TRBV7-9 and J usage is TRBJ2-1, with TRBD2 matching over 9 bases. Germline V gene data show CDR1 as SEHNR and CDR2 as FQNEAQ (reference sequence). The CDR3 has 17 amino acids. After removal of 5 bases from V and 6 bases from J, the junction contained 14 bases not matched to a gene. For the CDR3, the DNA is TGTGCCAGCAGCCCTTCCACGCGCGGCGGGAGGGCCAATGAGCAGTTCTTC. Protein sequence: CASSPSTRGGRANEQFF. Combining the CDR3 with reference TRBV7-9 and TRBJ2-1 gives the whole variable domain DTGVSQNPRHKITKRGQNVTFRCDPISEHNRLYWYRQTLGQGPEFLTYFQNEAQLEKSRLLSDRFSAERPKGSFSTLEIQRTEQGDSAMYLCASSPSTRGGRANEQFFGPGTRLTVL.

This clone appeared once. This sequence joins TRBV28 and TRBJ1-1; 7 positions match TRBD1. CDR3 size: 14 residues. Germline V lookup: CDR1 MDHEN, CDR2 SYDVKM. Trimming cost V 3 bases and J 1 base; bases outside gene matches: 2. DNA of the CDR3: TGTGCCAGCAGTTTGCAGGGGGGGAACACTGAAGCTTTCTTT. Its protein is CASSLQGGNTEAFF.

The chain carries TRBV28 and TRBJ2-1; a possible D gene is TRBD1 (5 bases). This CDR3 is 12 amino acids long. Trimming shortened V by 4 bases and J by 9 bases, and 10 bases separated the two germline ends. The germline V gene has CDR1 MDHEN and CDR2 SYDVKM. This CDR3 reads CASSSQGGEQFF. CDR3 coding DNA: TGTGCCAGCAGTTCTCAGGGCGGTGAGCAGTTCTTC.

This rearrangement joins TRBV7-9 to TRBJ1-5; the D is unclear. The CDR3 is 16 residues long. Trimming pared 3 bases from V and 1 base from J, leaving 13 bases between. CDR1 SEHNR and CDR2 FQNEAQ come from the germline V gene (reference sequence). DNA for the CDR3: TGTGCCAGCAGCTTTGGGTCCCCTGGAAGCAATCAGCCCCAGCATTTT. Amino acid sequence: CASSFGSPGSNQPQHF.

The CDR3 protein is CASSFLSGTYEQYF. The CDR3 DNA sequence: TGTGCCAGCAGCTTTCTTTCGGGTACTTACGAGCAGTACTTC. V gene TRBV5-5 combines with J gene TRBJ2-7; D ambiguous. Germline values: CDR1 SGHKS, CDR2 YYEKEE (reference sequence). Between the trimmed V and J ends, which lost 2 bases and 4 bases, there was a span of 13 bases. The CDR3 loop spans 14 amino acids.

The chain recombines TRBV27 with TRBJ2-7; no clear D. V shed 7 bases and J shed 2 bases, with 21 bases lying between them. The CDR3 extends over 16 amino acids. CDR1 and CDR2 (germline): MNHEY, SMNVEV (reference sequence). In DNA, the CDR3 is TGTGCCAGCATCGCACCGGAAGGTGGACCCCCCTACGAGCAGTACTTC. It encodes CASIAPEGGPPYEQYF.

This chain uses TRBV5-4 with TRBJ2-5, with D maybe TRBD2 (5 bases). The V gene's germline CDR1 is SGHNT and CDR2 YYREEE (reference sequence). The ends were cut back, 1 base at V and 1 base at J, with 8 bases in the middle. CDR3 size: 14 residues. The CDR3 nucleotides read TGTGCCAGCAGCTTGTCGGGGTTCCAAGAGACCCAGTACTTC. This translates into CASSLSGFQETQYF. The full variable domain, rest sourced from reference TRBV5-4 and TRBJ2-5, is ETGVTQSPTHLIKTRGQQVTLRCSSQSGHNTVSWYQQALGQGPQFIFQYYREEENGRGNFPPRFSGLQFPNYSSELNVNALELDDSALYLCASSLSGFQETQYFGPGTRLLVL.

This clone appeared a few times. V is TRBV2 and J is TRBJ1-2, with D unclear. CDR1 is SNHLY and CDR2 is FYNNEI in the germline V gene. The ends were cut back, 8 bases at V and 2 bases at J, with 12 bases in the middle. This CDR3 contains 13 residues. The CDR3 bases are TGTGCCAGCCGGGAAGGCTTGAACTATGGCTACACCTTC. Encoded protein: CASREGLNYGYTF.

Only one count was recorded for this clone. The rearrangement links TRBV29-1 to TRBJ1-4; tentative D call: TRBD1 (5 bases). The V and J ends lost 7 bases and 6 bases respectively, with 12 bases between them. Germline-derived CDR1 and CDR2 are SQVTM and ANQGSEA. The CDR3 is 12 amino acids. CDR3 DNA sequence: TGCAGCGCCTACAGGCCCGATGAAAAACTGTTTTTT. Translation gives CSAYRPDEKLFF.

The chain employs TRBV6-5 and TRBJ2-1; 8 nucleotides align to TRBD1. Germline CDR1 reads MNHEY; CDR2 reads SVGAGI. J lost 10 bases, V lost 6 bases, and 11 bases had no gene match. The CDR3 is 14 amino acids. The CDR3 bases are TGTGCCAGCAGGAGTTCGGGACAGGCTGGAGAGCAGTTCTTC. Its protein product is CASRSSGQAGEQFF.

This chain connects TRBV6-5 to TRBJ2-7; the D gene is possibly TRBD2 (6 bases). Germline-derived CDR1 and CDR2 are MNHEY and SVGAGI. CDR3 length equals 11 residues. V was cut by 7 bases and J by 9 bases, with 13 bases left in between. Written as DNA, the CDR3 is TGTGCCAGCACCCGGTCGGGGGTGCAGTACTTC. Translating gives CASTRSGVQYF.

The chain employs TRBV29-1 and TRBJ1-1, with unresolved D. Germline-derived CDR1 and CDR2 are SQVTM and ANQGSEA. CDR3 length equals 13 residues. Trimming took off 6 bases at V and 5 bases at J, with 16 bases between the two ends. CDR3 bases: TGCAGCGTGGAGGGCCGGGCCGGGACTGAAGCTTTCTTT. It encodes CSVEGRAGTEAFF.

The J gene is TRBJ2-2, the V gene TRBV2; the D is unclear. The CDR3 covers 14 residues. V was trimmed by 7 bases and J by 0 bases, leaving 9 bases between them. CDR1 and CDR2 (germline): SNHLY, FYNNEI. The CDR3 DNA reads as TGTGCCAGCATGAGGCTAGCGAACACCGGGGAGCTGTTTTTT. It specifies CASMRLANTGELFF.